This entry is about one T cell receptor beta chain. CDR3 length: 13 residues. CDR1 and CDR2 (germline): MNHNS, SASEGT. Trimming shortened V by 0 bases and J by 5 bases, and 7 bases separated the two germline ends. The source of the sample is a study of shared T cell receptors in the human thymus. The repertoire was sequenced with immunoSEQ multiplex PCR; TCRdb's copy has only in-frame clones and lacks some. The table has more than 550,000 clones, approximately 85% seen once; the top ten hold roughly 0.01%. The same sample was also used in a study of human thymus T cells.

This rearrangement joins TRBV6-1 to TRBJ1-2, with D perhaps matching TRBD1 (5 bases). The clonotype was recovered from a girl less than two years old with a congenital heart defect. Source material: thymocytes. Here the CDR3 reads CASSEAKGYGYTF. DNA of the CDR3: TGTGCCAGCAGTGAAGCCAAGGGGTATGGCTACACCTTC.